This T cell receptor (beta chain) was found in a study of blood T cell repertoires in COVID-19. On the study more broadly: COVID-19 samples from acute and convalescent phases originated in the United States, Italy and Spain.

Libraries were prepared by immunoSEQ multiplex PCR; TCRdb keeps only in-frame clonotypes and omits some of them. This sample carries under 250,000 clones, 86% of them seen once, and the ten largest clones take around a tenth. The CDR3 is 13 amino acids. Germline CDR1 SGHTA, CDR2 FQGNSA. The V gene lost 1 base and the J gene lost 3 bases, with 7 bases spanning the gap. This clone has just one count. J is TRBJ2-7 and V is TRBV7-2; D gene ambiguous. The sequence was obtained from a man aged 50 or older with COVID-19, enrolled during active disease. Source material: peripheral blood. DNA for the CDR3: TGTGCCAGCAGCTTAGTTAGTTACTACGAGCAGTACTTC. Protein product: CASSLVSYYEQYF.